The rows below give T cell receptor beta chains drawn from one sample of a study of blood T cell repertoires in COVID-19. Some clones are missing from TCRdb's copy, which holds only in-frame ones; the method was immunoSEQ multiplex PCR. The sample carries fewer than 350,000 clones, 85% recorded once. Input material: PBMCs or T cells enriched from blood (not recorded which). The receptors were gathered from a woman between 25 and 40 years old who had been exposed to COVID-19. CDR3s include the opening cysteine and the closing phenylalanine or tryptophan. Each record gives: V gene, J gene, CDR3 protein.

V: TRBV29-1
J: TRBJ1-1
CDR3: CSVGGQGKTEAFF

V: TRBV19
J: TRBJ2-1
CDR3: CASSPLSGTGGDEQFF

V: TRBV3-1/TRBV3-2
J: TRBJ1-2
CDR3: CASSKNGQDHYGYTF

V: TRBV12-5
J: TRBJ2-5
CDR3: CASGTGAAETQYF

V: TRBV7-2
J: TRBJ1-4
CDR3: CASSLSLVEKLFF

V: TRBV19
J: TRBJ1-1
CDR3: CASSIKSRTEAFF

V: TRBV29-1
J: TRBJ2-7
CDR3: CSADGGSYEQYF

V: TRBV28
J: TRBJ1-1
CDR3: CASSATLNTEAFF

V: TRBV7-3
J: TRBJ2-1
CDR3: CASSLRRGNEQFF

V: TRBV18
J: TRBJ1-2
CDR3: CASSPDQGGGYGYTF

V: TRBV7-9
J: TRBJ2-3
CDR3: CASSFMGGKLTDTQYF

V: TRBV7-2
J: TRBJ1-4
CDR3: CASSLALTVVGEKLFF